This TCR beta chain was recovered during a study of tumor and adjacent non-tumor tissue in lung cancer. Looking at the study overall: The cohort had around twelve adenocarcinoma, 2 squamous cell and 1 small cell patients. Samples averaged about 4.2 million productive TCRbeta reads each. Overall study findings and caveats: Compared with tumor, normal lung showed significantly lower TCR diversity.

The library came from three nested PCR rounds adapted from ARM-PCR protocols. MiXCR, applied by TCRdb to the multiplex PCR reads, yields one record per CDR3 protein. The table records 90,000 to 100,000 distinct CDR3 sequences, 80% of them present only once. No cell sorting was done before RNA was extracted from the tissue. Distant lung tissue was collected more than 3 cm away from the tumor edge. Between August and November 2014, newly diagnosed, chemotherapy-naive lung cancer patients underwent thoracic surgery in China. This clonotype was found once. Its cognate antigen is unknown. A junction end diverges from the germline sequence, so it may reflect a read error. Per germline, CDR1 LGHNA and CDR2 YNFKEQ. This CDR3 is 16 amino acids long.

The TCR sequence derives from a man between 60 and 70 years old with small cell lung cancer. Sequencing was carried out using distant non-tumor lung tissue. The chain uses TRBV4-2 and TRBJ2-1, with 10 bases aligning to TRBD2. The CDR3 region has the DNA TGTACCAGTAGCCAAAATAGCGGGAGGTTTATAAATGAGCAGTTCTTC. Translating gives CTSSQNSGRFINEQFF.